The present T cell receptor (beta chain) was sequenced within a study of regulatory T cells in long-lasting Graves disease (TCRdb year 2021). For the study in its entirety: Newly diagnosed Graves' disease patients had taken antithyroid drugs for less than 3 months. Persistent Graves' disease patients were compared with newly diagnosed Graves' disease patients by peripheral blood TCR sequencing and RNA sequencing. The study was conducted in China and was registered as a clinical trial. A total of around 35 samples underwent TCR sequencing: about 13 from persistent and approximately 20 from newly diagnosed Graves' disease patients. General conclusions and limits of the study: Patients with persistent disease shared more public clonotypes (approximately 2,500) than newly diagnosed patients did (approximately 1,000). Preferential use of TRBV28, TRBJ1-2 and TRBJ2-5 was observed in persistent disease, whereas TRBV20-1 and TRBJ2-1 were favored in newly diagnosed disease. The small sample size was acknowledged by the authors as a limitation that may reduce accuracy. Peripheral blood alone was examined, since thyroid tissue, which constituted the primary lesion, could not be accessed. Persistent Graves' disease patients showed lower TCR Shannon entropy and fewer highly expanded clones than newly diagnosed patients, suggesting clonal expansion. Sequencing and analysis were restricted to the TCR beta chain.

In the paper's terms, the time point label means: newly diagnosed GD, antithyroid drugs for less than 3 months. For both TCR sequencing and RNA sequencing, RNA was extracted from PBMCs using TRIzol. Graves' disease was diagnosed according to American Thyroid Association guidelines. Patients for the study were recruited at an endocrinology department in Xi'an, China. Each patient gave roughly 8.4 milliliters of peripheral blood, collected in an EDTA anticoagulant tube. PBMCs were isolated by Ficoll Paque Plus density gradient separation without further T cell sorting. An Agilent 2100 Bioanalyzer and agarose gel were used to check RNA quality, while a NanoDrop 2000 measured RNA concentration. Library generation was performed with multiplex PCR. The listed sequencing device is Illumina HiSeq 4000. CDR3 regions were amplified by Arm-PCR with iRepertoire HTBI primers to construct TCR beta libraries. Gel purification was performed on PCR products prior to sequencing. The source study handled its data this way. A total of fewer than 80 TRBV and 14 TRBJ segments were identified across samples and were used for gene usage analysis of CDR3 amino acid clonotypes. COPE and FqMerger were used to merge the filtered high-quality paired reads into contigs. BLAST was used to align contigs to the IMGT TRBV, TRBD and TRBJ reference genes, and CDR3 was defined following IMGT. Clonotypes above 0.1% frequency were classified as highly expanded clones. Repertoire diversity was measured by Shannon entropy, and V-J evenness by the Gini coefficient. Public clonotypes were defined as clonotypes shared by more than one individual. TCRdb reran the public reads through fastp at Q25 and MiXCR, keeping productive beta chains. Each entry merges the rows of one CDR3 protein and shows their most common DNA and genes. V and J calls and clone size were set by TCRdb, not the authors. For this sample the table gives over 400,000 distinct CDR3 sequences, of which 12% to 15% were detected only once. The ten largest clones capture approximately 19% of the sample.

This clonotype was seen more than once but under ten times. Its antigen target is currently unknown. No clone much larger than this one lies a single base away; base qualities are absent. Including cysteine and phenylalanine, the CDR3 has 16 amino acids. Only the CDR3 DNA is retained, 48 bases long and in frame from the first base. The V and J ends are trimmed by 3 bases and 8 bases, leaving 22 bases between them. This sample also appeared in a second study, on T cells in Graves' hyperthyroidism and ophthalmopathy. The second study's paper adds: Stable Graves' hyperthyroidism was defined as no progression to ophthalmopathy during 18 months of follow-up. The hyperthyroidism patients were between 18 and 65 years old and newly diagnosed, with a disease duration of less than 2 months. The study excluded patients with uncontrolled infections, other autoimmune diseases, pregnancy or lactation. Diagnoses were based on clinical symptoms, serum thyroxine and TRAb, thyroid ultrasound and orbital computed tomography. A first-round RT-PCR of the TCR CDR3 used the HTBI primer set with the Qiagen OneStep RT-PCR kit. Most expanded thyroid clonotypes (frequency above 0.001) were also detected in blood, a finding suggesting that blood repertoires may reflect thyroid immune responses. A model built on a 13 V-J signature distinguished ophthalmopathy from stable hyperthyroidism, reaching around 90% sensitivity and approximately 83% specificity in cross-validation and 80%/75% in testing. In validation, the model predicted progression to ophthalmopathy a median of around six months before onset, with around 70% sensitivity and about 72% specificity. A discovery cohort of about a hundred patients, 43 with Graves' ophthalmopathy and 57 with stable Graves' hyperthyroidism, was used to find distinguishing TCR V-J signatures. An independent validation cohort of under 20 hyperthyroidism patients and more than 15 patients who later progressed to ophthalmopathy tested prospective prediction of ophthalmopathy. The 75 to 100 discovery patients were divided at random into training and test sets in a 7:3 ratio. In about 6 Graves' hyperthyroidism patients, the study also compared T-cell repertoires from thyroid tissue with T-cell repertoires from blood. After sampling, hyperthyroidism patients received methimazole starting at 30 mg daily, and ophthalmopathy patients received high-dose intravenous methylprednisolone. Libraries were constructed in a second round of multiplex PCR, after which size selection and purification were performed. Sequencing of the libraries was done on an Illumina HiSeq2000 using paired-end 100 bp reads. SOAPnuke was used to process the raw data, removing reads that contained adapters or uncalled bases, had a mean Phred below 15, or lacked an exact match to the constant primer or identifier. High-quality paired reads were merged using COPE v1.2.5, and each unique nucleotide sequence was defined as a clonotype. Clonotypes were aligned to IMGT TRBV, TRBD and TRBJ reference segments using MiTCR v1.1. Analysis was restricted to V-J combinations with a frequency above 0.0001, which covered roughly 99% of repertoires. The TCS score was defined as the ratio of F50 (clonal expansion) to E x V (chaos), calculated using BLOSUM62-based TCRdist between CDR3 peptides within each V-J. Welch's t-statistics and random forest reduced some 510 V-J features to 10 to 15, which were used in a naive Bayes classifier (R e1071). Sample size was not statistically predetermined, and blinding of investigators to group allocation was not performed. The paper reports TCR Vbeta CDR3 sequencing of 130 to 150 peripheral blood samples: around 41 ophthalmopathy, fewer than 80 hyperthyroidism and around 17 progressor patients.

The chain couples TRBV12-3 or TRBV12-4 to TRBJ1-2; TRBD1 is perhaps the D gene, given 5 matching bases. Sample: peripheral blood mononuclear cells (PBMCs), taken at new diagnosis, from a patient treated with antithyroid drugs. This TCR was recovered from a woman in her forties or fifties with Graves disease. Donor details come from another sample of the same person, matched by shared clones. The sequence in DNA is TGTGCCAGCAGTTTTGGGCCTGCGACAGCCATAAGCGGCTACACCTTC. Translation gives CASSFGPATAISGYTF.